These 17 T cell receptor beta chains came from one sample sequenced in a study of T cell responses to AZD1222 COVID-19 vaccine. TCRdb's copy holds only in-frame clones and misses some; the assay was immunoSEQ multiplex PCR. The sample consists of around 120,000 clones, about 94% of them appearing once. The sequenced sample was peripheral blood, obtained on day 0 of AZD1222 vaccination. All receptors come from an adult in good health.

This chain joins TRBV28 and TRBJ1-6, with D uncertain. Trimming removed 5 bases at V and 4 bases at J, with 15 bases between. Germline values: CDR1 MDHEN, CDR2 SYDVKM. The CDR3 spans 16 residues. This CDR3 is CASSPETSLYNSPLHF. CDR3 sequence (DNA): TGTGCCAGCAGTCCAGAAACTAGTCTATATAATTCACCCCTCCACTTT.

The chain is built from TRBV19 and TRBJ1-3, with TRBD1 identical over 7 bases. The trim removed 5 bases at V and 0 bases at J, leaving 4 bases unmatched. The CDR3 length is 15 residues. The germline V gene has CDR1 LNHDA and CDR2 SQIVND (reference sequence). The CDR3 loop is CASSPRDSSGNTIYF. CDR3 bases: TGTGCCAGTAGTCCGAGGGACAGCTCTGGAAACACCATATATTTT. Full variable domain (outside the CDR3, taken from reference TRBV19 and TRBJ1-3): DGGITQSPKYLFRKEGQNVTLSCEQNLNHDAMYWYRQDPGQGLRLIYYSQIVNDFQKGDIAEGYSVSREKKESFPLTVTSAQKNPTAFYLCASSPRDSSGNTIYFGEGSWLTVV.

V gene TRBV11-1 combines with J gene TRBJ1-2; TRBD1 matches 9 bases. CDR1 is SGHAT and CDR2 is FQDESV in the germline V gene (reference sequence). The junction had 6 bases not matched to a gene; V was cut back by 2 bases and J by 8 bases. CDR3 size: 14 residues. The CDR3 nucleotides read TGTGCCAGCAGCTTACTTGGACAGGGGATCGGCTACACCTTC. Translating gives CASSLLGQGIGYTF.

The rearrangement joins TRBV14 to TRBJ2-1, with D maybe TRBD2 (7 bases). The CDR3 has 17 residues. Trimming cost V 1 base and J 3 bases, with 16 bases left between them. Germline CDR1 reads SGHDN; CDR2 reads FVKESK. The CDR3 region has the DNA TGTGCCAGCAGCCAAGGGGGGGGCGGGACAATCTACAATGAGCAGTTCTTC. It yields the protein CASSQGGGGTIYNEQFF. Full variable domain (outside the CDR3, taken from reference TRBV14 and TRBJ2-1): EAGVTQFPSHSVIEKGQTVTLRCDPISGHDNLYWYRRVMGKEIKFLLHFVKESKQDESGMPNNRFLAERTGGTYSTLKVQPAELEDSGVYFCASSQGGGGTIYNEQFFGPGTRLTVL.

The genes are TRBV11-2 and TRBJ2-5; the match to TRBD2 covers 8 bases. Trimming at V came to 1 base and at J to 5 bases, leaving 6 bases not matched to a gene. CDR3 length: 15 residues. Per germline, CDR1 SGHAT and CDR2 FQNNGV. CDR3 in amino acids: CASSLGSGGQETQYF. In DNA form, the CDR3 reads TGTGCCAGCAGCTTAGGGTCGGGGGGGCAGGAGACCCAGTACTTC. Based on the CDR3 plus reference TRBV11-2 and TRBJ2-5, the full variable domain is EAGVAQSPRYKIIEKRQSVAFWCNPISGHATLYWYQQILGQGPKLLIQFQNNGVVDDSQLPKDRFSAERLKGVDSTLKIQPAKLEDSAVYLCASSLGSGGQETQYFGPGTRLLVL.

V is TRBV2 and J is TRBJ2-6; D may be TRBD1 (6 bases). The germline CDR1 and CDR2 sequences are SNHLY and FYNNEI. The V end lost 5 bases, the J end lost 0 bases, and 11 bases lay between the germline ends. CDR3 length: 16 residues. CDR3 protein: CASSSRGNSGANVLTF. The CDR3 bases are TGTGCCAGCAGTTCCAGGGGAAACTCTGGGGCCAACGTCCTGACTTTC.

The chain employs TRBV2 and TRBJ1-2; D gene uncertain. Trimming shortened V by 6 bases and J by 6 bases, and 23 bases separated the two germline ends. This CDR3 has 16 amino acids. Germline lookup yields CDR1 SNHLY and CDR2 FYNNEI. The CDR3 DNA reads as TGTGCCAGCAGGAGGCCGGGCGCTGGCGTCTTCGATGGCTACACCTTC. Translating it yields CASRRPGAGVFDGYTF.

The V and J genes are TRBV29-1 and TRBJ1-2; D gene uncertain. CDR3 length: 12 amino acids. V was trimmed by 1 base and J by 4 bases, leaving 7 bases between them. CDR1 is SQVTM, CDR2 ANQGSEA, per germline. Written as DNA, the CDR3 is TGCAGCGTTGAAGTTTATTCCTATGGCTACACCTTC. Translating it yields CSVEVYSYGYTF.

The chain employs TRBV18 and TRBJ2-6, with D possibly being TRBD1 (6 bases). Germline values: CDR1 KGHSH, CDR2 LQKENI. The CDR3 contains 16 residues. V lost 4 bases, J lost 2 bases, and 12 bases lay in between. CDR3 amino acids: CASSQEQGPGANVLTF. CDR3 coding DNA: TGTGCCAGCTCACAAGAACAGGGCCCTGGGGCCAACGTCCTGACTTTC.

This chain links TRBV19 with TRBJ1-2; no firm D call. This CDR3 region has 13 residues. The germline V gene encodes CDR1 LNHDA and CDR2 SQIVND (reference sequence). Trimming removed 5 bases from V and 0 bases from J, with 7 bases in between. CDR3 DNA sequence: TGTGCCAGTAGTGCTGGAGCTAACTATGGCTACACCTTC. Translating gives CASSAGANYGYTF.

V and J are TRBV5-1 and TRBJ2-7; D gene uncertain. V lost 2 bases to trimming and J lost 2 bases, with 11 bases between them. This CDR3 comprises 14 residues. Germline CDR1 reads SGHRS; CDR2 reads YFSETQ. CDR3: CASSFQDLAYEQYF. Here the CDR3 DNA reads TGCGCCAGCAGCTTTCAGGACCTTGCCTACGAGCAGTACTTC.

This chain joins TRBV2 and TRBJ2-7; possibly TRBD2 for D (6 bases). Germline loops: CDR1 SNHLY, CDR2 FYNNEI. V lost 6 bases to trimming and J lost 4 bases, with 19 bases between them. This CDR3 comprises 15 residues. CDR3 DNA sequence: TGTGCCAGCAGCCCAACGTGGGGACTTTCTTACGAGCAGTACTTC. This gives the protein CASSPTWGLSYEQYF.

The chain is built from TRBV10-1 and TRBJ2-2, with D unclear. Deletions cut 6 bases from V and 5 bases from J, with 10 bases between. Germline V gene data show CDR1 as WNHNN and CDR2 as SYGVQD (reference sequence). The CDR3 has 13 residues. The CDR3 is CASSPTETGELFF. In nucleotides, the CDR3 is TGCGCCAGCAGCCCAACAGAAACCGGGGAGCTGTTTTTT.

CDR3 amino acids: CASSPLGGGTAQETQYF. The CDR3 DNA reads TGCGCCAGCAGCCCACTCGGGGGCGGGACGGCCCAAGAGACCCAGTACTTC. The genes are TRBV5-1 and TRBJ2-5; D could derive from TRBD1 or TRBD2 (6 bases each). The V and J ends lost 4 bases and 1 base respectively, with 20 bases between them. The CDR3 totals 17 residues. CDR1 is SGHRS, CDR2 YFSETQ, per germline. Full variable domain (missing parts from reference TRBV5-1 and TRBJ2-5): KAGVTQTPRYLIKTRGQQVTLSCSPISGHRSVSWYQQTPGQGLQFLFEYFSETQRNKGNFPGRFSGRQFSNSRSEMNVSTLELGDSALYLCASSPLGGGTAQETQYFGPGTRLLVL.

This sequence joins TRBV21-1 and TRBJ1-5. TRBV21-1 is flagged as a pseudogene. There are 16 residues in the CDR3. The DNA of the CDR3 is TGTGCCAGCAGCAACCGCGGGGACCGGGGGGATCAGCCCCAGCATTTT. This translates into CASSNRGDRGDQPQHF.

V and J are TRBV30 and TRBJ2-4; D is possibly TRBD2 (5 bases). The CDR3 sequence is 14 residues long. Germline-derived CDR1 and CDR2 are GTSNPN and SVGIG (reference sequence). V lost 2 bases and J lost 3, with 11 bases in between. This CDR3 is CAWSLREGKNIQYF. DNA for the CDR3: TGTGCCTGGAGTCTCCGGGAAGGCAAAAACATTCAGTACTTC. Together with reference TRBV30 and TRBJ2-4, the CDR3 gives the full variable domain: SQTIHQWPATLVQPVGSPLSLECTVEGTSNPNLYWYRQAAGRGLQLLFYSVGIGQISSEVPQNLSASRPQDRQFILSSKKLLLSDSGFYLCAWSLREGKNIQYFGAGTRLSVL.

In DNA, the CDR3 is TGTGCCAGCAGCTTAACACAGGGTGGGGAGACCCAGTACTTC. Protein: CASSLTQGGETQYF. The V gene is TRBV7-8, the J gene TRBJ2-5, with D possibly TRBD1 on 6 matching bases. The CDR3 is 14 amino acids. Trimming left V 2 bases short and J 5 bases short, with 12 bases between. Germline values: CDR1 SGHVS, CDR2 FQNEAQ.